The 25 T cell receptor beta chains presented below share a single source sample, sequenced in a study of graft-versus-host responses after intestinal transplantation. For these receptors, no antigen is known. Here immunoSEQ multiplex PCR was the method, and the copy in TCRdb shows in-frame clones only, minus some. The data hold around 110,000 clones, with about 92% observed a single time. The sequencing here drew on unstimulated CD8+ T cells sorted from spleen or lymph node cells, taken before transplant. Receptors were obtained from a human donor who was the organ donor for an intestinal transplant.

The chain has TRBV4-1 and TRBJ2-1; 9 bases are a match to TRBD2. J lost 5 bases, V lost 1 base, and 9 bases had no gene match. Germline V lookup: CDR1 MGHRA, CDR2 YSYEKL. The CDR3 is 17 residues long. CDR3: CASSQGPTSGPNNEQFF. CDR3 bases: TGCGCCAGCAGCCAAGGGCCGACTAGCGGTCCTAACAATGAGCAGTTCTTC.

This clone was seen just once. The chain links TRBV6-5 to TRBJ2-5; 9 bases are shared with TRBD1. Near its end, the DNA agrees better with TRBJ2-7, so the J call may be wrong. The CDR3 sequence is 14 residues long. From germline, CDR1 is MNHEY and CDR2 SVGAGI. The CDR3 loop reads CASSDGTGPYEQYF. CDR3 in DNA: TGTGCCAGCAGTGATGGGACAGGGCCCTACGAGCAGTACTTC.

The chain joins TRBV12-5 to TRBJ2-1; no clear D gene. Germline V gene sequence: CDR1 LGHNT, CDR2 FRNRAP. Trimming stripped 1 base from V and 7 bases from J, with 5 bases between. The CDR3 sequence is 12 residues long. The CDR3 sequence is CASGLGLNEQFF. For the CDR3, the DNA is TGTGCTAGTGGTTTGGGGCTAAATGAGCAGTTCTTC.

About this clone itself: Other DNA variants within this sample encode the same CDR3. This chain uses TRBV11-2 with TRBJ2-7; no firm D call. CDR1 and CDR2 (germline): SGHAT, FQNNGV. This CDR3 spans 13 amino acids. Deletions cut 1 base from V and 2 bases from J, with 6 bases between. The CDR3 DNA is TGTGCCAGCAGCTTAGGTACCCCCTACGAGCAGTACTTC. This codes for CASSLGTPYEQYF.

The chain combines TRBV28 with TRBJ2-1, with 14 bases lining up with TRBD2. Trimming at V came to 2 bases and at J to 7 bases, leaving 4 bases not matched to a gene. The CDR3 has 16 amino acids. Germline V CDR1 and CDR2: MDHEN, SYDVKM. The CDR3 DNA is TGTGCCAGCAGTTTAGGACTAGCGGGAGGAACTAATGAGCAGTTCTTC. This codes for CASSLGLAGGTNEQFF.

V is TRBV27 and J is TRBJ2-7, with a weak D call TRBD2 (6 bases). V lost 6 bases and J lost 4, with 16 bases in between. Per the germline V gene, CDR1 is MNHEY and CDR2 is SMNVEV (reference sequence). The CDR3 covers 14 residues. The CDR3 coding sequence is TGTGCCAGCAGAAACCGCGGGGAGAGATACGAGCAGTACTTC. Translated: CASRNRGERYEQYF.

This chain joins TRBV6-5 and TRBJ1-4, with D maybe TRBD1 (6 bases). V lost 6 bases, J lost 2 bases, and 13 bases lay in between. In germline, CDR1 is MNHEY, CDR2 SVGAGI. This CDR3 region has 15 residues. The CDR3 DNA reads as TGTGCCAGCAGCCCCGCGGGGGCGACTAATGAAAAACTGTTTTTT. Translating gives CASSPAGATNEKLFF.

This clone was picked up a small number of times. V and J are TRBV5-4 and TRBJ1-2; 7 nucleotides agree with TRBD1. Germline values: CDR1 SGHNT, CDR2 YYREEE (reference sequence). This CDR3 contains 13 residues. The junction had 4 bases not matched to a gene; V was cut back by 4 bases and J by 4 bases. CDR3 sequence: CASSPTGVYGYTF. CDR3 bases: TGTGCCAGCAGCCCAACAGGGGTCTATGGCTACACCTTC.

This chain joins TRBV2 and TRBJ1-1; D is perhaps TRBD1 (5 bases). The germline V and J ends were trimmed by 7 bases and 6 bases, with 9 bases remaining between them. Germline assignment: CDR1 SNHLY and CDR2 FYNNEI. This CDR3 has 11 amino acids. DNA for the CDR3: TGTGCCAGCAAGAGGGGTCCTGAAGCTTTCTTT. It translates to CASKRGPEAFF.

The V call is TRBV10-2, the J call TRBJ2-1; TRBD2 aligns across 12 bases. Germline loops: CDR1 WSHSY, CDR2 SAAADI. The ends lost 5 bases at V and 3 bases at J; junction bases unmatched: 11. CDR3 size: 18 residues. The CDR3 DNA is TGCGCCAGCAGTTCGACTAGCGGGGGCCCCAGGGTCTACAATGAGCAGTTCTTC. Protein sequence: CASSSTSGGPRVYNEQFF.

The J gene is TRBJ2-7, the V gene TRBV7-9; D gene ambiguous. V lost 2 bases to trimming and J lost 0 bases, with 17 bases between them. The CDR3 sequence is 17 residues long. Germline CDR1 and CDR2: SEHNR and FQNEAQ (reference sequence). The CDR3 region is CASSLIRSVTASYEQYF. CDR3 coding DNA: TGTGCCAGCAGCTTAATTCGGTCTGTTACCGCCTCCTACGAGCAGTACTTC.

This sequence joins TRBV19 and TRBJ2-7; D tentatively fits TRBD1 or TRBD2 (6 bases each). The end of the DNA aligns better with TRBJ2-1, so the J call may be wrong. This CDR3 has 14 amino acids. Germline V gene lookup returns CDR1 LNHDA and CDR2 SQIVND (reference sequence). The CDR3 DNA is TGTGCCAGTTGGGGGGCAGAACCGAACAATGAGCAGTTCTTC. Translating gives CASWGAEPNNEQFF.

This chain joins TRBV29-1 and TRBJ2-5, with 8 bases matching TRBD1. CDR1 is SQVTM, CDR2 ANQGSEA, per germline. The CDR3 sequence is 14 residues long. V dropped 3 bases and J dropped 2; count of bases not matched to a gene: 5. CDR3 coding DNA: TGCAGCGTTGATGGACAGGGCCATCAAGAGACCCAGTACTTC. As protein: CSVDGQGHQETQYF.

This clone was recorded only once. V and J are TRBV10-2 and TRBJ2-7; the D is unclear. Deletions cut 3 bases from V and 0 bases from J, with 6 bases between. The CDR3 is made up of 13 amino acids. From germline, CDR1 is WSHSY and CDR2 SAAADI. CDR3 protein: CASSDRSSYEQYF. CDR3 DNA sequence: TGCGCCAGCAGTGACCGCAGCTCCTACGAGCAGTACTTC.

The CDR3 DNA reads as TGCAGCGTCCAGGGGCCTGAAGTGACTGAAGCTTTCTTT. It translates to CSVQGPEVTEAFF. The chain carries TRBV29-1 and TRBJ1-1; a possible D gene is TRBD1 (6 bases). Germline CDR1 reads SQVTM; CDR2 reads ANQGSEA. With 6 bases removed from V and 5 bases from J, the gap between germline ends came to 16 bases. This CDR3 contains 13 residues.

The chain employs TRBV28 and TRBJ1-1; tentative D call: TRBD1 (6 bases). The germline V gene encodes CDR1 MDHEN and CDR2 SYDVKM. V dropped 5 bases and J dropped 1 base, with 14 bases sitting between them. The CDR3 is 15 residues long. CDR3: CASSLGGQPNTEAFF. CDR3 sequence (DNA): TGTGCCAGCAGTCTAGGGGGACAACCGAACACTGAAGCTTTCTTT.

V is TRBV7-9 and J is TRBJ2-1, with TRBD1 matching over 10 bases. V trimming: 2 bases; J trimming: 10 bases; junction bases outside the gene matches: 20. CDR3 length: 19 amino acids. Germline lookup yields CDR1 SEHNR and CDR2 FQNEAQ (reference sequence). As DNA, the CDR3 is TGTGCCAGCAGCTTATTCGGTTCGCTAGGACAGGGGGGTTCAGAGGAGCAGTTCTTC. Amino acids: CASSLFGSLGQGGSEEQFF.

The chain employs TRBV29-1 and TRBJ2-7; D possibly corresponds to TRBD1 (5 bases). V lost 7 bases and J lost 3, with 13 bases in between. CDR3 length equals 12 residues. Germline V gene data show CDR1 as SQVTM and CDR2 as ANQGSEA. CDR3 protein: CSALNQGYEQYF. In DNA, the CDR3 is TGCAGCGCCCTGAATCAGGGCTACGAGCAGTACTTC.

V and J are TRBV5-1 and TRBJ2-3, with 9 bases identical to TRBD2. The CDR3 consists of 15 residues. The germline CDR1 and CDR2 sequences are SGHRS and YFSETQ. The J segment lost 3 bases and the V segment lost 3 bases, leaving 5 bases of the junction unmatched. CDR3 DNA: TGCGCCAGCAGCTACGGGACTAGCAGTACAGATACGCAGTATTTT. This sequence encodes CASSYGTSSTDTQYF.

V is TRBV4-1 and J is TRBJ1-1, with TRBD1 as a possible D gene (5 bases). V lost 3 bases and J lost 7, with 15 bases in between. Germline CDR1 and CDR2: MGHRA and YSYEKL. The CDR3 spans 14 residues. The CDR3 spells CASSQAPGGDEAFF. CDR3 nucleotides: TGCGCCAGCAGCCAGGCCCCGGGGGGGGATGAAGCTTTCTTT.

The chain carries TRBV27 and TRBJ2-2, with TRBD1 matching 12 bases. V was clipped by 3 bases and J by 5 bases; unmatched bases: 4. This CDR3 has 16 amino acids. Per the germline V gene, CDR1 is MNHEY and CDR2 is SMNVEV (reference sequence). In DNA, the CDR3 is TGTGCCAGCAGTTTTGGGACAGGGGGCGCGACCGGGGAGCTGTTTTTT. This translates into CASSFGTGGATGELFF.

The V call is TRBV7-8, the J call TRBJ2-2; D possibly matches TRBD1 or TRBD2 (6 bases each). Deletions cut 2 bases from V and 5 bases from J, with 12 bases between. Germline CDR1 reads SGHVS; CDR2 reads FQNEAQ. The length of the CDR3 is 15 residues. For the CDR3, the DNA is TGTGCCAGCAGCTTACCGGGGGCAATGACCGGGGAGCTGTTTTTT. Translation gives CASSLPGAMTGELFF.

CDR3 nucleotide sequence: TGCAGCGTATGGGACACCTATGGCTACACCTTC. This gives the protein CSVWDTYGYTF. The rearrangement links TRBV29-1 to TRBJ1-2, with D maybe TRBD1 (6 bases). V was shortened by 6 bases and J by 4 bases, with 9 bases between the two germline ends. Germline CDR1 SQVTM, CDR2 ANQGSEA. This CDR3 is built from 11 residues.

The J gene is TRBJ2-3, the V gene TRBV6-1, with D perhaps given as TRBD1 or TRBD2 (6 bases each). Trimming cost V 1 base and J 2 bases, with 13 bases left between them. Germline values: CDR1 MNHNS, CDR2 SASEGT. The CDR3 runs 16 residues. CDR3 bases: TGTGCCAGCAGTGAAGAGGGGGGACTCCCCACAGATACGCAGTATTTT. The encoded protein is CASSEEGGLPTDTQYF.

The chain couples TRBV2 to TRBJ2-7; 9 bases agree with TRBD1. Per germline, CDR1 SNHLY and CDR2 FYNNEI. With V trimmed by 7 bases and J by 5 bases, 6 bases remained unmatched. The CDR3 length is 13 residues. The DNA for the CDR3 is TGTGCCAGCACGGGACAGGGCCACCACGAGCAGTACTTC. Translation: CASTGQGHHEQYF.